This T cell receptor beta chain was observed in a study of cytomegalovirus exposure and HLA in healthy donors. PCR involved 60 Vbeta and 13 Jbeta primers. TCRdb's copy holds only in-frame clones and misses some; the assay was immunoSEQ multiplex PCR. The sample includes about 130,000 clones, roughly four fifths of them seen just once. This CDR3 is built from 16 residues. V lost 5 bases, J lost 0 bases, and 2 bases stayed unmatched. Germline CDR1 LGHNA, CDR2 YSLEER. Points from the study as a whole: Trimming of TCR beta V- and J-genes showed a link, identified in a later analysis, to a missense DCLRE1C variant.

This clone was found a few times. Its antigen is unknown. The V and J genes are TRBV4-3 and TRBJ2-5; 14 positions agree with TRBD2. The sample was PBMCs. The clonotype comes from a man over 45 in good health and CMV-seronegative. CDR3 DNA sequence: TGCGCCAGCAGCAGGACTAGCGGGGGGTACCAAGAGACCCAGTACTTC. Translation gives CASSRTSGGYQETQYF.